The 12 T cell receptor beta chains listed next were all sequenced from one sample in a study of blood T cells in healthy people across ages. A sample-barcoded 5' primer and a J-beta primer mix were used in a second PCR of about 6 to 12 cycles. MiXCR was run by TCRdb on the 5' RACE reads, yielding one entry per CDR3 protein. The sample carries nearly 800,000 distinct CDR3 sequences, about 25% recorded once. These records were also assigned to another study, of T cells of mothers and their children.

The sample was blood. The receptors stem from a boy aged 10-17 years in good health.

The V gene is TRBV20-1, the J gene TRBJ2-1, with D unresolved. The length of the CDR3 is 13 residues. V was clipped by 4 bases and J by 4 bases, with 11 bases between them. The germline V gene encodes CDR1 DFQATT and CDR2 SNEGSKA (reference sequence). DNA of the CDR3: TGCAGTGCTACAGTAAGTGGATACAATGAGCAGTTCTTC. It translates to CSATVSGYNEQFF.

This chain links TRBV29-1 with TRBJ1-2; D may be TRBD1 (5 bases). The CDR3 is made up of 14 amino acids. The V and J ends lost 2 bases and 8 bases respectively, with 18 bases between them. CDR1 is SQVTM, CDR2 ANQGSEA, per germline. CDR3 nucleotides: TGCAGCGTTGAATCAGGGCCGGTTTCGTGGGGCTACACCTTC. Its translation: CSVESGPVSWGYTF.

This chain links TRBV5-1 with TRBJ1-1; D is unresolved. The CDR3 extends over 14 amino acids. The germline V and J ends were trimmed by 0 bases and 4 bases, with 10 bases remaining between them. CDR1 and CDR2 from the germline V gene are SGHRS and YFSETQ. CDR3: CASSLEAVSTEAFF. The CDR3 DNA is TGCGCCAGCAGCTTGGAAGCGGTGTCCACTGAAGCTTTCTTT. Full variable domain (rest looked up from reference TRBV5-1 and TRBJ1-1): KAGVTQTPRYLIKTRGQQVTLSCSPISGHRSVSWYQQTPGQGLQFLFEYFSETQRNKGNFPGRFSGRQFSNSRSEMNVSTLELGDSALYLCASSLEAVSTEAFFGQGTRLTVV.

This chain links TRBV6-5 with TRBJ2-5; D ambiguous. The CDR3 is 15 amino acids. V was shortened by 6 bases and J by 2 bases, with 16 bases between the two germline ends. Germline assignment: CDR1 MNHEY and CDR2 SVGAGI. For the CDR3, the DNA is TGTGCCAGCAGAAGGACCCGGACCGCGCAAGAGACCCAGTACTTC. Its translation: CASRRTRTAQETQYF.

The V and J genes are TRBV15 and TRBJ2-5; D may be TRBD1 (6 bases). Trimming took 0 bases from V and 6 from J, leaving 17 bases between them. There are 16 residues in the CDR3. In germline, CDR1 is LNHNV, CDR2 YYDKDF (reference sequence). The CDR3 DNA sequence: TGTGCCACCAGCAGAGATCAGGGGCCGGGGCATAAGACCCAGTACTTC. Translation gives CATSRDQGPGHKTQYF.

This clonotype was seen a handful of times. The V and J genes are TRBV6-1 and TRBJ2-7; 7 positions agree with TRBD1. The junction had 7 bases not matched to a gene; V was cut back by 5 bases and J by 6 bases. CDR3 length: 13 amino acids. Germline lookup yields CDR1 MNHNS and CDR2 SASEGT. As DNA, the CDR3 is TGTGCCAGCAGTAGCCAGACAGGGTTCGAGCAGTACTTC. Translated: CASSSQTGFEQYF.

The rearrangement uses TRBV6-5 and TRBJ1-2; 8 bases agree with TRBD1. J lost 4 bases, V lost 5 bases, and 9 bases had no gene match. This CDR3 is 15 amino acids long. In germline, CDR1 is MNHEY, CDR2 SVGAGI. The chain's CDR3 is CASSVGQGLSYGYTF. DNA for the CDR3: TGTGCCAGCAGTGTCGGACAGGGCTTAAGCTATGGCTACACCTTC.

This clonotype occurred a few times. The V and J genes are TRBV5-1 and TRBJ2-7, with D uncertain. V was clipped by 5 bases and J by 6 bases, with 18 bases between them. Looked up from germline, CDR1 is SGHRS and CDR2 is YFSETQ. The CDR3 runs 14 residues. Here the CDR3 DNA reads TGCGCCAGCAGGGCTAGAGAAGGACCGGGCGAGCAGTACTTC. Translating gives CASRAREGPGEQYF. The full variable domain, in which reference TRBV5-1 and TRBJ2-7 provide the parts outside the CDR3, is KAGVTQTPRYLIKTRGQQVTLSCSPISGHRSVSWYQQTPGQGLQFLFEYFSETQRNKGNFPGRFSGRQFSNSRSEMNVSTLELGDSALYLCASRAREGPGEQYFGPGTRLTVT.

There are a few counts of this clonotype. The chain couples TRBV7-3 to TRBJ2-1, with D tentatively TRBD1 (6 bases). The germline V and J ends were trimmed by 5 bases and 5 bases, with 13 bases remaining between them. Germline loops: CDR1 SGHTA, CDR2 FQGTGA. The CDR3 covers 14 residues. In nucleotides, the CDR3 is TGTGCCAGCAGCCTTCTGGGGGCCCACAATGAGCAGTTCTTC. Translated, it gives CASSLLGAHNEQFF.

This chain links TRBV7-2 with TRBJ2-3; D is ambiguous. The CDR3 is 15 amino acids. V was trimmed by 8 bases and J by 0 bases, leaving 15 bases between them. CDR1 and CDR2 from the germline V gene are SGHTA and FQGNSA. The chain's CDR3 is CASLRDMSSTDTQYF. Written as DNA, the CDR3 is TGTGCCAGCCTTAGGGATATGTCTAGCACAGATACGCAGTATTTT.

This clonotype showed up just a few times. The chain joins TRBV20-1 to TRBJ1-1; 8 nucleotides line up with TRBD1. The CDR3 is made up of 13 amino acids. J lost 3 bases, V lost 5 bases, and 5 bases had no gene match. Per the germline V gene, CDR1 is DFQATT and CDR2 is SNEGSKA (reference sequence). The CDR3 sequence: CSAGGQGDTEAFF. CDR3 coding DNA: TGCAGTGCTGGAGGACAGGGCGACACTGAAGCTTTCTTT.

This clonotype occurred a few times. V gene TRBV9 combines with J gene TRBJ2-3; D gene ambiguous. The germline V and J ends were trimmed by 1 base and 4 bases, with 7 bases remaining between them. The germline V gene encodes CDR1 SGDLS and CDR2 YYNGEE. This CDR3 is built from 13 residues. In nucleotides, the CDR3 is TGTGCCAGCAGCGTACTGTCATCAGATACGCAGTATTTT. It specifies CASSVLSSDTQYF.